These T cell receptor beta chains were read from a single sample in a study of technical replicates of blood from several donors. Profiling relied on immunoSEQ multiplex PCR, and the TCRdb table lists in-frame clones only, not all of them. The top ten clones hold about 0.26% of a sample with about 83,000 clones, about 90% of them seen once. The specimen was T cells isolated from PBMCs. These TCRs come from a human donor in good health. CDR3s include the opening cysteine and the closing phenylalanine or tryptophan. A D gene is named only where the DNA matches it firmly. Expanded clones get a size class; other rows say once, few or many, or leave the size out.

TRBJ1-3	14	TRBV6-5	NA	NA	CASRSGLSGNTIYF	TGTGCCAGCAGGTCGGGACTGTCTGGAAACACCATATATTTT
TRBJ2-5	16	TRBV9	NA	NA	CASSVDLAAAQETQYF	TGTGCCAGCAGCGTGGATTTAGCGGCAGCCCAAGAGACCCAGTACTTC
TRBJ2-5	13	TRBV5-1	NA	NA	CASSLTGTETQYF	TGCGCCAGCAGCCTGACAGGTACAGAGACCCAGTACTTC
TRBJ2-7	14	TRBV29-1	NA	TRBD1	CSVVIPGGYYEQYF	TGCAGCGTTGTAATCCCAGGGGGCTACTACGAGCAGTACTTC
TRBJ2-7	13	TRBV28	NA	TRBD1	CASSTTGNYEQYF	TGTGCCAGCAGTACGACAGGGAACTACGAGCAGTACTTC
TRBJ2-2	16	TRBV5-1	once	TRBD1	CASSSGQGANTGELFF	TGCGCCAGCAGCTCCGGACAGGGGGCGAACACCGGGGAGCTGTTTTTT
TRBJ2-1	14	TRBV5-6	NA	TRBD2	CASSGLAGGNEQFF	TGTGCCAGCAGCGGACTAGCGGGGGGGAATGAGCAGTTCTTC
TRBJ2-7	15	TRBV2	NA	TRBD2	CATKGLAGGPGEQYF	TGTGCCACCAAGGGACTAGCGGGAGGGCCCGGCGAGCAGTACTTC
TRBJ2-5	15	TRBV5-4	NA	TRBD2	CASSRAASGGETQYF	TGTGCCAGCAGCCGGGCGGCTAGCGGAGGGGAGACCCAGTACTTC
TRBJ2-7	14	TRBV11-1	NA	NA	CASSIQGTPYEQYF	TGTGCCAGCAGCATCCAGGGAACCCCCTACGAGCAGTACTTC
TRBJ2-1	14	TRBV5-6	NA	TRBD1	CASSWGTAVDEQFF	TGTGCCAGCAGCTGGGGGACAGCGGTTGATGAGCAGTTCTTC
TRBJ2-7	18	TRBV5-6	NA	TRBD2	CASSWGLAGYRGSYEQYF	TGTGCCAGCAGCTGGGGACTAGCGGGATATAGGGGATCCTACGAGCAGTACTTC
TRBJ1-4	20	TRBV28	NA	NA	CASSPTRYGTVLATNEKLFF	TGTGCCAGCAGTCCAACCCGGTACGGTACGGTCCTTGCAACTAATGAAAAACTGTTTTTT
TRBJ2-7	16	TRBV28	once	TRBD1	CASSPWVGTGAYEQYF	TGTGCCAGCAGTCCCTGGGTCGGGACAGGGGCCTACGAGCAGTACTTC
TRBJ2-5	15	TRBV4-1	NA	TRBD1	CASSQGQGPKETQYF	TGCGCCAGCAGCCAAGGACAGGGGCCAAAAGAGACCCAGTACTTC
TRBJ2-7	15	TRBV11-3	NA	NA	CASSLEGGPSWEQYF	TGTGCCAGCAGCTTAGAGGGGGGACCATCGTGGGAGCAGTACTTC
TRBJ2-7	17	TRBV4-1	NA	TRBD2	CASSHPSLASGSFEQYF	TGCGCCAGCAGCCACCCTAGCCTGGCTAGCGGGAGTTTCGAGCAGTACTTC
TRBJ2-7	18	TRBV7-4	NA	NA	CASSLARALGHQTYEQYF	TGTGCCAGCAGCTTAGCGCGAGCGCTAGGACACCAGACCTACGAGCAGTACTTC
TRBJ1-2	14	TRBV11-2	NA	NA	CASSFGEGSYGYTF	TGTGCCAGCAGCTTTGGGGAGGGGAGCTATGGCTACACCTTC